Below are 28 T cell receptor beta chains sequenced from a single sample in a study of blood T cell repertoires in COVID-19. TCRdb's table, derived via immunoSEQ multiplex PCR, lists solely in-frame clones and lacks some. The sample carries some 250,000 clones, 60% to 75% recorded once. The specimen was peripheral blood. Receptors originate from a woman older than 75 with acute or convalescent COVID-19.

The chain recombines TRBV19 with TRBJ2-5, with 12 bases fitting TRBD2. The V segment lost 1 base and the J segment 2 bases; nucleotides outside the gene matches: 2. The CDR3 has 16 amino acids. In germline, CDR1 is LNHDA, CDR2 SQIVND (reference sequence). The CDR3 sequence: CASSIGGTSGQETQYF. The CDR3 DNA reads TGTGCCAGTAGTATAGGAGGGACTAGCGGGCAAGAGACCCAGTACTTC.

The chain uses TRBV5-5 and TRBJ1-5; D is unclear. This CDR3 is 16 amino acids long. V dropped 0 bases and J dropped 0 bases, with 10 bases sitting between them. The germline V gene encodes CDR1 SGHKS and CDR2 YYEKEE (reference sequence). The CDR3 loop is CASSLAPTYSNQPQHF. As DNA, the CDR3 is TGTGCCAGCAGCTTGGCCCCAACCTATAGCAATCAGCCCCAGCATTTT.

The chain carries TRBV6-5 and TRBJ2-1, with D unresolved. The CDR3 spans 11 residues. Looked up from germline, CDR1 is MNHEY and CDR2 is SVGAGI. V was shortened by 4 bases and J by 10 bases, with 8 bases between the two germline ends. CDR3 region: CASSSVAEQFF. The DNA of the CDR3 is TGTGCCAGCAGTTCGGTCGCCGAGCAGTTCTTC.

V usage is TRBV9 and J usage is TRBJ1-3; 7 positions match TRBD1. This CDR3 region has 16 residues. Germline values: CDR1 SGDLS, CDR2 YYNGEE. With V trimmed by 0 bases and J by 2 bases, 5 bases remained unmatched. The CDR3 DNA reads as TGTGCCAGCAGCGTAGGTGCAGGGGGAACTGGAAACACCATATATTTT. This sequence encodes CASSVGAGGTGNTIYF.

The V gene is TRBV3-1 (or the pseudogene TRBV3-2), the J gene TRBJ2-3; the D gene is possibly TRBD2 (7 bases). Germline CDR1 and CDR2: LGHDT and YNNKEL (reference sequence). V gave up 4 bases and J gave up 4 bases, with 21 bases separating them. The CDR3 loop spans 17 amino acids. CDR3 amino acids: CASSRGLGGGQADTQYF. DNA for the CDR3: TGTGCCAGCAGCCGAGGACTAGGGGGGGGGCAGGCAGATACGCAGTATTTT.

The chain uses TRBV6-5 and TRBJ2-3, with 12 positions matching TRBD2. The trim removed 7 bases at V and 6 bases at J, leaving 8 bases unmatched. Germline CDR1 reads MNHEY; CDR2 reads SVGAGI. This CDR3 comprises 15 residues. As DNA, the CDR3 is TGTGCCAGCATTCGGACTAGCGGGGTACCGGATACGCAGTATTTT. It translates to CASIRTSGVPDTQYF.

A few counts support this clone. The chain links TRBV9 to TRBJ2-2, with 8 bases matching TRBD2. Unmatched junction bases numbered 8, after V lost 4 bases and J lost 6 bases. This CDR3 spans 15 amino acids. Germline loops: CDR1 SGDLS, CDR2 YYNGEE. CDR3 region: CASSPLADLAGELFF. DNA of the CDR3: TGTGCCAGCAGCCCACTAGCGGACTTAGCCGGGGAGCTGTTTTTT.

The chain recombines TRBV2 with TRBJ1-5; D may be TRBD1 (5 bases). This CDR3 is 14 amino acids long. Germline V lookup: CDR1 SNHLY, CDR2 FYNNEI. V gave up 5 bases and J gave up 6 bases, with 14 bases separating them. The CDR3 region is CASSSGPGGQPQHF. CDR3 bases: TGTGCCAGCAGTTCAGGGCCGGGGGGTCAGCCCCAGCATTTT.

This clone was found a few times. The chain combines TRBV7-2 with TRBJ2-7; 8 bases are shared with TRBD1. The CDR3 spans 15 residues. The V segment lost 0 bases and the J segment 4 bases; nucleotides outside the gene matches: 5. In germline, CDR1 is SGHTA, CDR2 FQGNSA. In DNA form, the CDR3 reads TGTGCCAGCAGCTTAGCACAGGGGGTGGTATACGAGCAGTACTTC. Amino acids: CASSLAQGVVYEQYF.

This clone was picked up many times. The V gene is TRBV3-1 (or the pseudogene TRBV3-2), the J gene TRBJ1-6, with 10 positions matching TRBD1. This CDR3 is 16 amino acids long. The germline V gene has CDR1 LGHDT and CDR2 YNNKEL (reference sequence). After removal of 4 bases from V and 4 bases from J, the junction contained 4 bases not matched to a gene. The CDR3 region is CASSRRQGAYNSPLHF. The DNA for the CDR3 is TGTGCCAGCAGCCGCCGACAGGGGGCATATAATTCACCCCTCCACTTT.

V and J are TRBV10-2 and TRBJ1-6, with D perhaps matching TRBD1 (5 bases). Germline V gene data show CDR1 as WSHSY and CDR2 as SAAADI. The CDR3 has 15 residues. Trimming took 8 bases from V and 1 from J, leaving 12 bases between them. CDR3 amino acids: CASREGFSYNSPLHF. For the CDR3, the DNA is TGCGCCAGCCGGGAGGGGTTTTCCTATAATTCACCCCTCCACTTT.

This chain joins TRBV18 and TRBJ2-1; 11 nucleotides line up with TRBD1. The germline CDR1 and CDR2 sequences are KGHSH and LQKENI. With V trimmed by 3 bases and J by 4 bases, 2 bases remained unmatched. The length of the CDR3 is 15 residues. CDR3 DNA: TGTGCCAGCTCACCCGGGACAGGGGGTTACAATGAGCAGTTCTTC. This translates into CASSPGTGGYNEQFF. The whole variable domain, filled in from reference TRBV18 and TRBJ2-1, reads NAGVMQNPRHLVRRRGQEARLRCSPMKGHSHVYWYRQLPEEGLKFMVYLQKENIIDESGMPKERFSAEFPKEGPSILRIQQVVRGDSAAYFCASSPGTGGYNEQFFGPGTRLTVL.

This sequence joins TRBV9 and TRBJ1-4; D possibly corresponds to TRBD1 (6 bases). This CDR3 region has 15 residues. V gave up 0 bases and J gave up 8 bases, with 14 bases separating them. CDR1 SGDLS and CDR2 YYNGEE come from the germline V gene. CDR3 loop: CASSVGEGGAEKLFF. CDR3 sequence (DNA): TGTGCCAGCAGCGTAGGGGAGGGGGGCGCGGAAAAACTGTTTTTT.

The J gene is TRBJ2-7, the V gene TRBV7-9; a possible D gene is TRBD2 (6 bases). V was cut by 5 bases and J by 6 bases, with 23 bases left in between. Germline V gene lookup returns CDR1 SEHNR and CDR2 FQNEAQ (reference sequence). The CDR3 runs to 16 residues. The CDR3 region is CASSPQSGGSQSEQYF. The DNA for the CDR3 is TGTGCCAGCAGCCCCCAGAGTGGGGGGAGCCAGAGCGAGCAGTACTTC. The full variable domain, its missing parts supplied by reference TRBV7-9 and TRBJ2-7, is DTGVSQNPRHKITKRGQNVTFRCDPISEHNRLYWYRQTLGQGPEFLTYFQNEAQLEKSRLLSDRFSAERPKGSFSTLEIQRTEQGDSAMYLCASSPQSGGSQSEQYFGPGTRLTVT.

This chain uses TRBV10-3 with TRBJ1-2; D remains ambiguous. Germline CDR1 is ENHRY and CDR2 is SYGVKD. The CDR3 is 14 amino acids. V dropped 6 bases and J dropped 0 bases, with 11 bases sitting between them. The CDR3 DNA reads TGTGCCATCAGGTCCCGGGATGCTAACTATGGCTACACCTTC. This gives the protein CAIRSRDANYGYTF.

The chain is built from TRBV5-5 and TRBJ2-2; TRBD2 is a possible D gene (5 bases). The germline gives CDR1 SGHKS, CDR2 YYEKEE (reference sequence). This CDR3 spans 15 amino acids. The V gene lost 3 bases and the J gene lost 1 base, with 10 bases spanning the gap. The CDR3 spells CASSWEWGNTGELFF. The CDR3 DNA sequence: TGTGCCAGCAGCTGGGAGTGGGGGAACACCGGGGAGCTGTTTTTT.

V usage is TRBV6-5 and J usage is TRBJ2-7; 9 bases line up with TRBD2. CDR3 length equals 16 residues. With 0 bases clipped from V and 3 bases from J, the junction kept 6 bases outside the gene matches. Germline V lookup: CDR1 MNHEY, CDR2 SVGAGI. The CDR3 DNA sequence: TGTGCCAGCAGTTACTCGGCTAGCGGGATGAGCTACGAGCAGTACTTC. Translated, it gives CASSYSASGMSYEQYF.

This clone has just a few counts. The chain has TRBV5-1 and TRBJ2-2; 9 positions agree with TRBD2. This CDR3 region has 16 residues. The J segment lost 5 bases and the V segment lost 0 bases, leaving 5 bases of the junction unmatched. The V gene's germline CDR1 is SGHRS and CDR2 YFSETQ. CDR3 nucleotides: TGCGCCAGCAGCTTGGATAGGCTAGCGGGGACCGGGGAGCTGTTTTTT. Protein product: CASSLDRLAGTGELFF.

The CDR3 spells CASSLGPGGQETQYF. CDR3 in DNA: TGCGCCAGCAGCTTGGGGCCGGGGGGACAAGAGACCCAGTACTTC. The gene calls are TRBV5-1 and TRBJ2-5, with 7 positions matching TRBD2. V lost 0 bases, J lost 2 bases, and 4 bases stayed unmatched. The CDR3 length is 15 residues. Germline V gene lookup returns CDR1 SGHRS and CDR2 YFSETQ.

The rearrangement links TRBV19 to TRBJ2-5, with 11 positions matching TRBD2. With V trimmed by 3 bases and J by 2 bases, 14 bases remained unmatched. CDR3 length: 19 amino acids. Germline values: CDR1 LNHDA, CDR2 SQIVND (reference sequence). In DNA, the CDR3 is TGTGCCAGTAGTATCCTAATTACCGGGACTAGCGGACTACAAGAGACCCAGTACTTC. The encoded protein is CASSILITGTSGLQETQYF.

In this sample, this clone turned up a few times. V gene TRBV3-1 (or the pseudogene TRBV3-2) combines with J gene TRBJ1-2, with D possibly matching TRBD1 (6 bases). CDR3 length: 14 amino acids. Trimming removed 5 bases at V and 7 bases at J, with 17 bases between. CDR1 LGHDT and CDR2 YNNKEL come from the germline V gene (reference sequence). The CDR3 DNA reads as TGTGCCAGCAGCTCCCAGACAGGCTGGAGTGGCTACACCTTC. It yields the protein CASSSQTGWSGYTF.

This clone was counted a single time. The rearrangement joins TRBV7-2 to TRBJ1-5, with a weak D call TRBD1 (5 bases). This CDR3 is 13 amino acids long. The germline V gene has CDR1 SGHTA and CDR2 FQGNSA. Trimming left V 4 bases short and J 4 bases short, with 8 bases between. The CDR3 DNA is TGTGCCAGCAGCTCCAAGGGGAATCAGCCCCAGCATTTT. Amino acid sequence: CASSSKGNQPQHF.

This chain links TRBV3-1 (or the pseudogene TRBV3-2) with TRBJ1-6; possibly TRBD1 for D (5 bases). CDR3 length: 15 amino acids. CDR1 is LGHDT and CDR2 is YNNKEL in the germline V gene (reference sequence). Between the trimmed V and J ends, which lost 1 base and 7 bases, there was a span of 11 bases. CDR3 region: CASSQVGRGNSPLHF. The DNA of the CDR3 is TGTGCCAGCAGCCAAGTAGGACGGGGGAATTCACCCCTCCACTTT.

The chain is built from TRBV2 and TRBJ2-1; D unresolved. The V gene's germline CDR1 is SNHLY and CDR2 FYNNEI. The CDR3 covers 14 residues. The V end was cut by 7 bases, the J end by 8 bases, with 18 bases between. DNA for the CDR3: TGTGCCAGCAATACAGATAACGTCGTAGATGAGCAGTTCTTC. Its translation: CASNTDNVVDEQFF.

The CDR3 coding sequence is TGTGCCAGCAGCACCGGGACACTCGCGGGGCCCCAGCATTTT. Protein: CASSTGTLAGPQHF. The chain has TRBV6-5 and TRBJ1-5; D might be TRBD1 (6 bases). CDR3 length: 14 amino acids. The V end was cut by 6 bases, the J end by 9 bases, with 18 bases between. Germline CDR1 MNHEY, CDR2 SVGAGI.

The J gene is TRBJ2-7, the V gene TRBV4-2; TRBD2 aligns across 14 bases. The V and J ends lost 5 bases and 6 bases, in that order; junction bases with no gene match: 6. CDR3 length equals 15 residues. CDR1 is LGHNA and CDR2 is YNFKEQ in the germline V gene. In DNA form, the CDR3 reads TGTGCCAGCAGCACGGGACTAGCGGGAGTTTTCGAGCAGTACTTC. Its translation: CASSTGLAGVFEQYF.

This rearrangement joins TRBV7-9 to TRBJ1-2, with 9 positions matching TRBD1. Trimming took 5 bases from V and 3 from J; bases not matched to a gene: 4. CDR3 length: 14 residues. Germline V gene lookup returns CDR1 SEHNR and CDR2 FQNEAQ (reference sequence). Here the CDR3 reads CASSLRQGDYGYTF. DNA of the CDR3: TGTGCCAGCAGCCTAAGACAGGGGGACTATGGCTACACCTTC.

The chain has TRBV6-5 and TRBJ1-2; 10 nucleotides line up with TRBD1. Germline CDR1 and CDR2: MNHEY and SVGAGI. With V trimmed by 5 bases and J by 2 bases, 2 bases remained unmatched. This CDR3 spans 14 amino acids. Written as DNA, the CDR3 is TGTGCCAGCAGTACGACAGGGGGCAACTATGGCTACACCTTC. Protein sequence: CASSTTGGNYGYTF.